This T cell receptor beta chain was identified during a study of cytomegalovirus exposure and HLA in healthy donors (TCRdb year 2017). About the full investigation: According to a later analysis, the roughly 120 validation repertoires were produced on the same platform as the 700 or so repertoires of the first cohort. The aim of the study was to test whether cataloging public T cell receptors could identify signatures of past pathogen exposure. Besides the first cohort of around 700 subjects, a separate validation cohort made up of roughly 130 different subjects was used. The study combined high-throughput TCR immunosequencing, statistical association of individual TCRs with disease status, and machine learning to predict cytomegalovirus infection status. What the authors observed across the whole study: A later analysis lacked HLA typing for the validation cohort, so it scored co-occurrence in that cohort across all 130 or so repertoires. While some public TCRs were present in many individuals, most TCR sequences turned up only very rarely across donors. The study listed 170 or so TCR beta chains as associated with cytomegalovirus. According to the authors, the approach could potentially be generalized to other disease states and immunological phenotypes. Cytomegalovirus status was reported to be diagnosed by the classifier with high specificity and sensitivity in both the original and validation cohorts. A later analysis found that TCRs clustered in the first cohort also tended to co-occur in the roughly 120 validation repertoires, with approximately 93% of cluster scores above 0. A few of the identified cytomegalovirus-associated TCR beta chains were confirmed in vitro to be specific for cytomegalovirus antigens.

The CDR3 runs 19 residues from the cysteine to the phenylalanine. Only the CDR3 DNA is retained, 57 bases long and in frame from the first base. The germline V gene encodes CDR1 LGHNT and CDR2 FRNRAP. Here V drops 3 bases and J drops 5 bases, and the junction holds 19 bases not matched to any gene. The library was prepared using the immunoSEQ multiplex PCR assay. The source study handled its data this way. A statistical classification framework was built to diagnose cytomegalovirus status from the catalog of TCR beta chain sequences. TCRdb took this table from immuneACCESS and kept in-frame rearrangements with V and J called. Such tables lack part of the clones; where checked against another copy, unresolved V genes explain under half of the gap, and the rest is unexplained. From that table come the V and J calls and clone size; the DNA was used to work out D and trimming. Counted in this sample were over 85,000 clones; about 94% of them appeared once. The ten largest clones capture about 1% of the sample.

Of note for this clone: No cognate antigen has been identified for it. No clone much larger than this one lies a single base away; base qualities are absent.

Donors formed part of the validation cohort, which comprised 120 subjects and was distinct from the first cohort of 550 to 850 subjects. This chain joins TRBV12-5 to TRBJ2-5, and 9 junctional nucleotides match TRBD2. Material: PBMCs. This sequence originates from a woman in her thirties in good health and CMV-seropositive. DNA sequence: TGTGCTAGTGGTTTCTCCAGAGGACTACTAGCGGGCCGAGTGGAGACCCAGTACTTC. The encoded protein is CASGFSRGLLAGRVETQYF.